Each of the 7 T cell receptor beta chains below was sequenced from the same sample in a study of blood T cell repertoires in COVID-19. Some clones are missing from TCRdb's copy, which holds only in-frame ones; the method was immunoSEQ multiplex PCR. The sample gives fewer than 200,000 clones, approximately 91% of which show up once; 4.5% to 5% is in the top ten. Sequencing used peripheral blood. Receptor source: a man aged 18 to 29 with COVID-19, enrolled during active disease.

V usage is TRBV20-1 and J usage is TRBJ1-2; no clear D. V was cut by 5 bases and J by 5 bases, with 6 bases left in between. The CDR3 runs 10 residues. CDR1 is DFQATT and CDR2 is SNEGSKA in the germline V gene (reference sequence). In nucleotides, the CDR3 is TGCAGTGCTTTGGCTTATGGCTACACCTTC. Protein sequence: CSALAYGYTF.

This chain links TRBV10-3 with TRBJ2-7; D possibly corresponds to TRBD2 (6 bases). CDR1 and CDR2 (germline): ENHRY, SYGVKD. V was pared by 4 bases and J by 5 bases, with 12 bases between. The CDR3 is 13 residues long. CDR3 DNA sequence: TGTGCCATCAGTGGGGAGGCGGTCGACGAGCAGTACTTC. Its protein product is CAISGEAVDEQYF.

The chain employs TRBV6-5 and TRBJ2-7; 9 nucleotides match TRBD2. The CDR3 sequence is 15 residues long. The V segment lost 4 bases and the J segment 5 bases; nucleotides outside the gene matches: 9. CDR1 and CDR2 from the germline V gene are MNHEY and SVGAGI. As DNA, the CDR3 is TGTGCCAGCAGTTTTATAGCGGGAGTTGTGAACGAGCAGTACTTC. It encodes CASSFIAGVVNEQYF.

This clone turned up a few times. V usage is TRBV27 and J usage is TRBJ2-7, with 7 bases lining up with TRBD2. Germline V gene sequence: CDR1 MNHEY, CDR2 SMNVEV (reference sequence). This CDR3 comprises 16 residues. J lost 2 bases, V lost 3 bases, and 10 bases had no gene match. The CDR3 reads CASSFSLTRGAYEQYF. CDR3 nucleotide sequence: TGTGCCAGCAGTTTTTCCCTAACCCGGGGGGCCTACGAGCAGTACTTC.

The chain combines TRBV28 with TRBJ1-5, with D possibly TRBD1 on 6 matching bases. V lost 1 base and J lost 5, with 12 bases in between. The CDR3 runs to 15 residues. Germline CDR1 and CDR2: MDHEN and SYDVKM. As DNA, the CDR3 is TGTGCCAGCAGTTTATACCGGACAGCTTATCAGCCCCAGCATTTT. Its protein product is CASSLYRTAYQPQHF.

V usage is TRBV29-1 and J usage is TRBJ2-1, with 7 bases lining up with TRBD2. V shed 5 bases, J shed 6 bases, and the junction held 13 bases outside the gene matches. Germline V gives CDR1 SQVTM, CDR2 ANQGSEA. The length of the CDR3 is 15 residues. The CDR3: CSVPTTSAFPNEQFF. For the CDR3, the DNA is TGCAGCGTTCCTACTACTAGCGCCTTCCCCAATGAGCAGTTCTTC.

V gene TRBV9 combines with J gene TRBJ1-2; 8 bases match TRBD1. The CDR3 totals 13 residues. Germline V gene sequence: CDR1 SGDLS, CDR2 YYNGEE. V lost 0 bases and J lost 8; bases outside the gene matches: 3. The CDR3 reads CASSVGTGRGYTF. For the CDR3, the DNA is TGTGCCAGCAGCGTAGGGACAGGGAGAGGCTACACCTTC.